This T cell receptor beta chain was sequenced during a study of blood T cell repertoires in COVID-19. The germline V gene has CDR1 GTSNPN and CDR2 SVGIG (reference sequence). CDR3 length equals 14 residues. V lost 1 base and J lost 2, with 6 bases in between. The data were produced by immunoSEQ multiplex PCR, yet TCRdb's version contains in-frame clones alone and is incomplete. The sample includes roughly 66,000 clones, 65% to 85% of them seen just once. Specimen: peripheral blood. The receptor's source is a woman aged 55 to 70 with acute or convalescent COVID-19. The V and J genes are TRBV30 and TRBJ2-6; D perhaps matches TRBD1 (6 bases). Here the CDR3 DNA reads TGTGCCTGGAGTGACAGGGCTGGGGCCAACGTCCTGACTTTC. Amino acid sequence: CAWSDRAGANVLTF.